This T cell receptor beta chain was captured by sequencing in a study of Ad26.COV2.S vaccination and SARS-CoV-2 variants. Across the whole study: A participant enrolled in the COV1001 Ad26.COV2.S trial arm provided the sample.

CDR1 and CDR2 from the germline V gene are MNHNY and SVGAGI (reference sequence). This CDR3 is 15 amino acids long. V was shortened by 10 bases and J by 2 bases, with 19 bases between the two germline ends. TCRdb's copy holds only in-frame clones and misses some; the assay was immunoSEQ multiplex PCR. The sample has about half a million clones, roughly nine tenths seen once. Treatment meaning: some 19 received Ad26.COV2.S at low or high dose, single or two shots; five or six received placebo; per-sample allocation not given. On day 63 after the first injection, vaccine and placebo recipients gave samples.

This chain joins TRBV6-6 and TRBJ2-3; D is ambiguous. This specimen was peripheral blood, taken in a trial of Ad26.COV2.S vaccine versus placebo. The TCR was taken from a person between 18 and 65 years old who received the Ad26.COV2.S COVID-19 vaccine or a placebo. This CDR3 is CATLTGRKITDTQYF. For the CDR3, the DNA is TGTGCCACTCTTACTGGACGGAAGATCACAGATACGCAGTATTTT.